This TCR beta chain was obtained from a study of Tregs in tolerant kidney transplant recipients. Findings and caveats of the study: Antigen-driven expansion was suggested because donor-specific Tregs expanded more than all Tregs in tolerant patients.

V lost 4 bases and J 0 bases, leaving 10 bases between the germline ends. The CDR3 has 14 amino acids. Germline CDR1 and CDR2: WNHNN and SYGVQD (reference sequence). Mixed chimerism was transient after nonmyeloablative marrow transplants from related graft donors. Unstimulated Tregs (CD4+CD25+CD127-) and CD4+CD25- non-Tregs were sorted from PBMCs. Measured with immunoSEQ multiplex PCR; TCRdb has only the in-frame clones, and not every one. The sample's table shows some 15,000 clones. By frequency, this clone registers medium-sized (0.01 to 0.1%). Antigen: not known. The read terminates 3 residues before the CDR3 end, so the remaining end is supplied by the germline J gene.

Sequencing used CD8+ T cells from blood (PBMCs), obtained 6 months after the transplant. This sequence was found in a human patient who received a combined kidney and bone marrow transplant. Among the T cells, some may be from the graft donor. The chain links TRBV10-1 to TRBJ2-7; D unclear. The DNA read from the CDR3 is TGCGCCAGCAGTGCCGCCAGGAGCTCCTACGAG. Translated, it gives CASSAARSSYE. The full CDR3 is CASSAARSSYEQYF.